This T cell receptor beta chain was profiled in a study of T cells in Graves' hyperthyroidism and ophthalmopathy. Overall study results and limits: Most thyroid clonotypes expanded above 0.001 were also detected in blood.

A lack of ophthalmopathy progression within 18 months defined stable Graves' hyperthyroidism. The J segment lost 3 bases and the V segment lost 6 bases, leaving 20 bases of the junction unmatched. The CDR3 consists of 20 residues. CDR1 is MDHEN and CDR2 is SYDVKM in the germline V gene. This clonotype turned up a few times. The antigen remains undetermined. RNA transcripts yielded amplified TCR beta CDR3 regions. The TCR CDR3 was amplified in a first-round RT-PCR using the HTBI primer set. TCRdb recomputed calls from the multiplex PCR reads with MiXCR, one row per CDR3 protein. Found here are around 600,000 distinct CDR3 sequences, roughly 14% of them singletons; the top ten hold around 7.3%.

The sequencing input was blood. The TCR comes from a woman between 25 and 40 years old with Graves' hyperthyroidism. The chain couples TRBV28 to TRBJ2-2, with 9 bases identical to TRBD2. The CDR3 DNA is TGTGCCAGCAGCCGCCCCACGATTCCCCGTCTAGCGGGGTACACCGGGGAGCTGTTTTTT. It encodes CASSRPTIPRLAGYTGELFF.